A selection of T cell receptor beta chains follows, all from one sample in a study of T-cell memory formation after mild COVID-19. TCRdb passed the 5' RACE reads through MiXCR, listing each CDR3 protein once. The top ten clones hold more than 10% of a sample with just over 150,000 distinct CDR3 sequences, about 28% of them seen once. Sequenced material: PBMCs or a T cell subset sorted from them (not recorded which). Source of these receptors: an adult woman who had mild COVID-19 (a few samples of this study predate the infection). Cell type and time point are not known. The CDR3 runs from the conserved cysteine through the conserved F or W. A D gene is named only where the DNA matches it firmly. Not every row has a clone size; where given, it reads once, few, many or a size class.

v_gene,abundance,j_gene,d_gene,CDR3nt,CDR3aa
TRBV5-1,.,TRBJ2-2,TRBD1,TGCGCCAGCAGCAGGCGACAGGGGAGCACCGGGGAGCTGTTTTTT,CASSRRQGSTGELFF
TRBV12-3/TRBV12-4,.,TRBJ2-2,TRBD1,TGTGCCAGCAGTTTAGGGGGGACAGTCACCGGGGAGCTGTTTTTT,CASSLGGTVTGELFF
TRBV6-2/TRBV6-3,.,TRBJ2-7,.,TGTGCCAGCAGTTTAGTGGCGAACCCCTACGAGCAGTACTTC,CASSLVANPYEQYF
TRBV29-1,few,TRBJ1-1,TRBD1,TGCAGCGTTGGGGACAGGGTTTCCCCTGAAGCTTTCTTT,CSVGDRVSPEAFF
TRBV7-9,.,TRBJ2-7,.,TGTGCCAGCAGCTTAGGCCAGCTACGTGAGCAGTACTTC,CASSLGQLREQYF
TRBV5-1,.,TRBJ2-2,.,TGCTCCAGCAGCGGCGCACTTAACACCGGGGAGCTGTTTTTT,CSSSGALNTGELFF
TRBV9,.,TRBJ2-1,.,TGTGCCAGCAGCGCCTTACGGATCGCCAGGGAACGGAGTGAGCAGTTCTTC,CASSALRIARERSEQFF
TRBV5-1,.,TRBJ2-1,.,TGCGCCAGCAGCTCTAGGGGGAATGAGCAGTTCTTC,CASSSRGNEQFF
TRBV15,.,TRBJ2-1,.,TGTGCCACCAGCAGAGCCCGGAGCTCCTACAATGAGCAGTTCTTC,CATSRARSSYNEQFF
TRBV5-1,few,TRBJ1-3,.,TGCGCCAGCAGCTTGGATGGTCGAGGGAGCTCTGGAAACACCATATATTTT,CASSLDGRGSSGNTIYF
TRBV4-1,.,TRBJ2-7,.,TGCGCCAGCAGCCATGACAGAGCCTACGAGCAGTACTTC,CASSHDRAYEQYF
TRBV11-2,.,TRBJ2-5,.,TGTGCCAGCAGCGAACGGCAGGAGGGGGAAGAGACCCAGTACTTC,CASSERQEGEETQYF
TRBV29-1,.,TRBJ2-7,.,TGCAGCGTTGAAGATCGACATGAGAGCTCCTACGAGCAGTACTTC,CSVEDRHESSYEQYF
TRBV12-3/TRBV12-4,few,TRBJ2-5,.,TGTGCCAGCAGTTTTCCTAGGGGGTGGGAGACCCAGTACTTC,CASSFPRGWETQYF
TRBV7-2,.,TRBJ1-5,.,TGTGCCAGCAGCCCCCGGCGGGGTTCCCAGCATTTT,CASSPRRGSQHF
TRBV5-1,.,TRBJ2-1,TRBD2,TGCGCCAGCAGCCCTGGACTAGCGGGGACGAGCTCCTACAATGAGCAGTTCTTC,CASSPGLAGTSSYNEQFF
TRBV7-9,few,TRBJ2-3,.,TGTGCCAGCAGCCCCGGACAGCGTGCTAGCACAGATACGCAGTATTTT,CASSPGQRASTDTQYF
TRBV7-8,.,TRBJ2-2,.,TGTGCCAGCAGCCGTAGCTGGGCACCGAGCGCCGGGGAGCTGTTTTTT,CASSRSWAPSAGELFF
TRBV5-4,.,TRBJ2-1,TRBD2,TGTGCCAGCAGCCCATGGACTAGTGGGAATGAGCAGTTCTTC,CASSPWTSGNEQFF